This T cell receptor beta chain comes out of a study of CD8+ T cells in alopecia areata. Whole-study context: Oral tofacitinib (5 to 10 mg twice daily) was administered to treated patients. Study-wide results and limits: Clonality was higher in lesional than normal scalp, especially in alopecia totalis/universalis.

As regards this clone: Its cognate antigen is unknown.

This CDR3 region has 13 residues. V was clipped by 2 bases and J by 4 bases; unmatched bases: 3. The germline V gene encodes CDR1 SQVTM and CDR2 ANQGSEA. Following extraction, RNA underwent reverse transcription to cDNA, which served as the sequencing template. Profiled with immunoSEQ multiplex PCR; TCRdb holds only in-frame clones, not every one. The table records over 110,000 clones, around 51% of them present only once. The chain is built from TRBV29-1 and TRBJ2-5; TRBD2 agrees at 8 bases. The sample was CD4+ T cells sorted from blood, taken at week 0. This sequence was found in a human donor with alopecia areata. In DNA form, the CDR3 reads TGCAGCGTTGAATATCTAGCGGGAGAGACCCAGTACTTC. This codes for CSVEYLAGETQYF.